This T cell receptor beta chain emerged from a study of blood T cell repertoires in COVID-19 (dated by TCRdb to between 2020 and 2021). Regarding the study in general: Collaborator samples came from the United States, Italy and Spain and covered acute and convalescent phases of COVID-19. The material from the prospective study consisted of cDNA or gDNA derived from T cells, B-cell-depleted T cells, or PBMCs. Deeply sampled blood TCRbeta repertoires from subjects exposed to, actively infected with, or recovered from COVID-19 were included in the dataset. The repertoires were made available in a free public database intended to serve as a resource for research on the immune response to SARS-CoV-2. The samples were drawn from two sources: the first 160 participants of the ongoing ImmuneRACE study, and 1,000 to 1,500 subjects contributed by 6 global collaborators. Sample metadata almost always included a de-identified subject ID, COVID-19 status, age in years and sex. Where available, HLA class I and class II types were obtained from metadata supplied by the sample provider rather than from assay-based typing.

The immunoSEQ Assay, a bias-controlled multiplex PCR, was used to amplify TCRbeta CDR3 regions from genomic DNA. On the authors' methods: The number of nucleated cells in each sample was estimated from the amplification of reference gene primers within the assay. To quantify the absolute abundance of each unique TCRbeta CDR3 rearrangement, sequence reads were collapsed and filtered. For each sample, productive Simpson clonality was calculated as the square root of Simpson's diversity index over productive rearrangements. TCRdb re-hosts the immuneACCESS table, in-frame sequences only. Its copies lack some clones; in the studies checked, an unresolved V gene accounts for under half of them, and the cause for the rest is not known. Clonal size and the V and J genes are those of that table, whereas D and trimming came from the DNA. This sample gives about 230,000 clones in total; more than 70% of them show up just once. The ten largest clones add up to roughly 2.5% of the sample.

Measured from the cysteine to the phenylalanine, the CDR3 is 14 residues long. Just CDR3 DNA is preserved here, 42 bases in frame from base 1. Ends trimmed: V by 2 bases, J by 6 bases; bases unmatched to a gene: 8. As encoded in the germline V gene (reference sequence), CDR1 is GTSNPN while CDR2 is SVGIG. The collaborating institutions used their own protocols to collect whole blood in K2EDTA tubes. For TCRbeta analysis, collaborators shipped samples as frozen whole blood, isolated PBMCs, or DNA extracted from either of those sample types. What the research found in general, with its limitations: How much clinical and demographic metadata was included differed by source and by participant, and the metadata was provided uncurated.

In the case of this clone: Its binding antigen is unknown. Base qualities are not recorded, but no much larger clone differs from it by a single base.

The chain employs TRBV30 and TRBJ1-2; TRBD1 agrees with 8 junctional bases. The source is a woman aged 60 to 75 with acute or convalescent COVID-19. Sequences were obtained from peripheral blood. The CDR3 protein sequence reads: CAWSPGQGWHGYTF. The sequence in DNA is TGTGCCTGGAGTCCCGGACAGGGTTGGCATGGCTACACCTTC.